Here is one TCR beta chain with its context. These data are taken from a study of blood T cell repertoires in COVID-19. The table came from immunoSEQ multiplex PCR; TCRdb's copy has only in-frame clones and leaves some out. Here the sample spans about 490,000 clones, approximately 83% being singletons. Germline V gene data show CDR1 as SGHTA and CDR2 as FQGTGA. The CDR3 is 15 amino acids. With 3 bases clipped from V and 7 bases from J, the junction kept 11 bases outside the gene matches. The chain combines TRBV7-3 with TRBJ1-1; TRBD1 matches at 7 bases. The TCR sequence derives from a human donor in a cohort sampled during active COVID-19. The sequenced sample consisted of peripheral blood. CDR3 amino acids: CASSLGNRDSSEAFF. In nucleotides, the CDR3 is TGTGCCAGCAGCTTGGGAAACCGGGACAGCAGTGAAGCTTTCTTT.